These 17 T cell receptor beta chains share one sample of origin, sequenced in a study of blood T cell repertoires in COVID-19. Assay used: immunoSEQ multiplex PCR; TCRdb lists only in-frame clones, some missing. The data show about 410,000 clones, 75% to 90% seen once. The specimen sequenced was peripheral blood. The receptors derive from a woman aged 25 to 39 with active or convalescent COVID-19.

There are a few counts of this clone. The chain employs TRBV7-8 and TRBJ2-5; the match to TRBD1 covers 8 bases. This CDR3 contains 16 residues. Trimming removed 1 base from V and 2 bases from J; junction bases left unmatched: 6. Germline-derived CDR1 and CDR2 are SGHVS and FQNEAQ. The CDR3 nucleotides read TGTGCCAGCAGCTTAGGACTGGACAGGGTTCAAGAGACCCAGTACTTC. It is translated as CASSLGLDRVQETQYF.

This chain uses TRBV5-1 with TRBJ1-5; 7 bases match TRBD1. Germline lookup yields CDR1 SGHRS and CDR2 YFSETQ. This CDR3 contains 15 residues. The V segment lost 0 bases and the J segment 5 bases; nucleotides outside the gene matches: 5. CDR3 nucleotides: TGCGCCAGCAGCTTGGCGGGGACAGCTTATCAGCCCCAGCATTTT. It translates to CASSLAGTAYQPQHF. The whole variable domain, remainder taken from reference TRBV5-1 and TRBJ1-5, is KAGVTQTPRYLIKTRGQQVTLSCSPISGHRSVSWYQQTPGQGLQFLFEYFSETQRNKGNFPGRFSGRQFSNSRSEMNVSTLELGDSALYLCASSLAGTAYQPQHFGDGTRLSIL.

This chain connects TRBV19 to TRBJ1-2; D perhaps matches TRBD1 (5 bases). The CDR3 contains 13 residues. Germline CDR1 and CDR2: LNHDA and SQIVND (reference sequence). Trimming shortened V by 10 bases and J by 3 bases, and 15 bases separated the two germline ends. CDR3 region: CATAEGLYYGYTF. The CDR3 DNA reads as TGTGCCACCGCAGAGGGACTTTACTATGGCTACACCTTC.

This sequence joins TRBV5-6 and TRBJ2-5, with unresolved D. From germline, CDR1 is SGHDT and CDR2 YYEEEE. Trimming removed 0 bases at V and 2 bases at J, with 14 bases between. CDR3 length equals 16 residues. Here the CDR3 reads CASSLVAAAAQETQYF. CDR3 DNA sequence: TGTGCCAGCAGCTTGGTGGCGGCTGCTGCTCAAGAGACCCAGTACTTC.

The chain recombines TRBV5-4 with TRBJ2-6; the D gene is possibly TRBD2 (6 bases). Germline assignment: CDR1 SGHNT and CDR2 YYREEE (reference sequence). Trimming left V 4 bases short and J 0 bases short, with 14 bases between. The CDR3 covers 17 residues. The CDR3 is CASSTNGGVSGANVLTF. The CDR3 DNA follows: TGTGCCAGCAGCACCAATGGAGGGGTCTCTGGGGCCAACGTCCTGACTTTC. The full variable domain, its missing parts supplied by reference TRBV5-4 and TRBJ2-6, is ETGVTQSPTHLIKTRGQQVTLRCSSQSGHNTVSWYQQALGQGPQFIFQYYREEENGRGNFPPRFSGLQFPNYSSELNVNALELDDSALYLCASSTNGGVSGANVLTFGAGSRLTVL.

This chain connects TRBV5-6 to TRBJ1-5, with D tentatively TRBD1 (5 bases). V was clipped by 0 bases and J by 6 bases, with 10 bases between them. CDR3 length: 14 amino acids. Per germline, CDR1 SGHDT and CDR2 YYEEEE. The CDR3 sequence: CASSLGQNGQPQHF. The CDR3 bases are TGTGCCAGCAGCTTGGGACAGAATGGTCAGCCCCAGCATTTT.

This clone was picked up one time. As DNA, the CDR3 is TGTGCCAGCAGCTTAGATCGGGGAGACAATGAGCAGTTCTTC. Protein product: CASSLDRGDNEQFF. The gene calls are TRBV7-6 and TRBJ2-1; D may be TRBD2 (5 bases). The germline V gene encodes CDR1 SGHVS and CDR2 FNYEAQ. Deletions cut 1 base from V and 5 bases from J, with 9 bases between. The length of the CDR3 is 14 residues.

This chain joins TRBV12-5 and TRBJ2-5, with 8 bases that match TRBD2. J was trimmed by 5 bases and V by 7 bases; bases with no gene match: 9. This CDR3 has 14 residues. Germline CDR1 LGHNT, CDR2 FRNRAP. The CDR3 loop is CASVRSGAGETQYF. Written as DNA, the CDR3 is TGTGCTAGTGTTCGTAGCGGGGCAGGGGAGACCCAGTACTTC. Variable domain in full (rest from reference TRBV12-5 and TRBJ2-5): DARVTQTPRHKVTEMGQEVTMRCQPILGHNTVFWYRQTMMQGLELLAYFRNRAPLDDSGMPKDRFSAEMPDATLATLKIQPSEPRDSAVYFCASVRSGAGETQYFGPGTRLLVL.

The V and J genes are TRBV16 and TRBJ2-2; D is undetermined. The V gene lost 2 bases and the J gene lost 4 bases, with 11 bases spanning the gap. The CDR3 is 15 amino acids. Germline V lookup: CDR1 KGHSY, CDR2 FQNENV. Here the CDR3 DNA reads TGTGCCAGCAGCCAAAATCCCTCGGGCACCGGGGAGCTGTTTTTT. Protein: CASSQNPSGTGELFF.

This clone was detected only a few times. The CDR3 nucleotides read TGTGCCAGCAGCTTACGCCAGGCAAACACCGGGGAGCTGTTTTTT. Protein: CASSLRQANTGELFF. J is TRBJ2-2 and V is TRBV11-3; no firm D call. Germline CDR1 reads SGHNT; CDR2 reads YENEEA. This CDR3 contains 15 residues. The V end lost 2 bases, the J end lost 2 bases, and 9 bases lay between the germline ends.

The rearrangement links TRBV5-4 to TRBJ1-2; 9 positions agree with TRBD1. The CDR3 is 15 amino acids. With 4 bases clipped from V and 3 bases from J, the junction kept 7 bases outside the gene matches. Germline loops: CDR1 SGHNT, CDR2 YYREEE (reference sequence). CDR3 region: CASSQGTGSDYGYTF. The CDR3 DNA reads as TGTGCCAGCAGCCAAGGGACAGGGTCCGACTATGGCTACACCTTC. Filled out from reference TRBV5-4 and TRBJ1-2, the complete variable domain reads ETGVTQSPTHLIKTRGQQVTLRCSSQSGHNTVSWYQQALGQGPQFIFQYYREEENGRGNFPPRFSGLQFPNYSSELNVNALELDDSALYLCASSQGTGSDYGYTFGSGTRLTVV.

This chain joins TRBV5-6 and TRBJ2-7; D is ambiguous. V lost 4 bases and J lost 0, with 23 bases in between. The V gene's germline CDR1 is SGHDT and CDR2 YYEEEE. This CDR3 is built from 18 residues. CDR3 loop: CASSPGSHHPISSYEQYF. DNA of the CDR3: TGTGCCAGCAGCCCCGGGTCCCATCATCCGATAAGCTCCTACGAGCAGTACTTC.

The chain recombines TRBV5-6 with TRBJ2-3; 9 nucleotides line up with TRBD1. V dropped 9 bases and J dropped 5; count of bases not matched to a gene: 13. This CDR3 has 15 amino acids. Germline V lookup: CDR1 SGHDT, CDR2 YYEEEE. The DNA for the CDR3 is TGTGCCACCCCCCTCGGGGGACAGGGCTTAGATACGCAGTATTTT. Its translation is CATPLGGQGLDTQYF.

Only one count was recorded for this clone. The gene calls are TRBV10-2 and TRBJ2-1; TRBD2 agrees at 7 bases. From germline, CDR1 is WSHSY and CDR2 SAAADI. V dropped 1 base and J dropped 6; count of bases not matched to a gene: 9. This CDR3 region has 16 residues. The DNA of the CDR3 is TGCGCCAGCAGTGAGTTTCCGGGACTATCGATCAATGAGCAGTTCTTC. It is translated as CASSEFPGLSINEQFF.

This clone came up a few times. J is TRBJ2-7 and V is TRBV18; 7 bases are a match to TRBD1. CDR3 length: 13 residues. Trimming took 4 bases from V and 5 from J; bases not matched to a gene: 5. CDR1 and CDR2 from the germline V gene are KGHSH and LQKENI. CDR3 amino acids: CASSRTGIDEQYF. In DNA, the CDR3 is TGTGCCAGCTCACGGACAGGCATCGACGAGCAGTACTTC.

The genes are TRBV10-3 and TRBJ2-2, with 8 bases matching TRBD2. Germline V gene data show CDR1 as ENHRY and CDR2 as SYGVKD. There are 16 residues in the CDR3. V was clipped by 3 bases and J by 2 bases; unmatched bases: 5. The CDR3 reads CAISDGGGANTGELFF. The CDR3 region has the DNA TGTGCCATCAGTGACGGGGGGGGTGCCAACACCGGGGAGCTGTTTTTT.

The chain carries TRBV29-1 and TRBJ2-6; perhaps TRBD2 as D (5 bases). Per the germline V gene, CDR1 is SQVTM and CDR2 is ANQGSEA. This CDR3 contains 15 residues. Trimming took off 7 bases at V and 4 bases at J, with 17 bases between the two ends. The CDR3 spells CSASGDGSGANVLTF. The DNA of the CDR3 is TGCAGCGCTTCCGGGGATGGGTCCGGGGCCAACGTCCTGACTTTC.